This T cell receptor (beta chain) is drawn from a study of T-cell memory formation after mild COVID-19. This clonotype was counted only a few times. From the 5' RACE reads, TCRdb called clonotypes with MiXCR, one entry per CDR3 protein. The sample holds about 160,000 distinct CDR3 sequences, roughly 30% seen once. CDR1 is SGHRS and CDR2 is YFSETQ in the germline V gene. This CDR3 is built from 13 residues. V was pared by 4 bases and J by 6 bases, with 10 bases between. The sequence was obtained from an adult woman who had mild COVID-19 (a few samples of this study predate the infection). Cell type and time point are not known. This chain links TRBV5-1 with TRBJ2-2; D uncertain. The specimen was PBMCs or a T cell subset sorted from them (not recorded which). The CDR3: CASSPTRAGELFF. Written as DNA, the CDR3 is TGCGCCAGCAGCCCTACAAGGGCCGGGGAGCTGTTTTTT. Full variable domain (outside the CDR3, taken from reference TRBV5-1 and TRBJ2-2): KAGVTQTPRYLIKTRGQQVTLSCSPISGHRSVSWYQQTPGQGLQFLFEYFSETQRNKGNFPGRFSGRQFSNSRSEMNVSTLELGDSALYLCASSPTRAGELFFGEGSRLTVL.